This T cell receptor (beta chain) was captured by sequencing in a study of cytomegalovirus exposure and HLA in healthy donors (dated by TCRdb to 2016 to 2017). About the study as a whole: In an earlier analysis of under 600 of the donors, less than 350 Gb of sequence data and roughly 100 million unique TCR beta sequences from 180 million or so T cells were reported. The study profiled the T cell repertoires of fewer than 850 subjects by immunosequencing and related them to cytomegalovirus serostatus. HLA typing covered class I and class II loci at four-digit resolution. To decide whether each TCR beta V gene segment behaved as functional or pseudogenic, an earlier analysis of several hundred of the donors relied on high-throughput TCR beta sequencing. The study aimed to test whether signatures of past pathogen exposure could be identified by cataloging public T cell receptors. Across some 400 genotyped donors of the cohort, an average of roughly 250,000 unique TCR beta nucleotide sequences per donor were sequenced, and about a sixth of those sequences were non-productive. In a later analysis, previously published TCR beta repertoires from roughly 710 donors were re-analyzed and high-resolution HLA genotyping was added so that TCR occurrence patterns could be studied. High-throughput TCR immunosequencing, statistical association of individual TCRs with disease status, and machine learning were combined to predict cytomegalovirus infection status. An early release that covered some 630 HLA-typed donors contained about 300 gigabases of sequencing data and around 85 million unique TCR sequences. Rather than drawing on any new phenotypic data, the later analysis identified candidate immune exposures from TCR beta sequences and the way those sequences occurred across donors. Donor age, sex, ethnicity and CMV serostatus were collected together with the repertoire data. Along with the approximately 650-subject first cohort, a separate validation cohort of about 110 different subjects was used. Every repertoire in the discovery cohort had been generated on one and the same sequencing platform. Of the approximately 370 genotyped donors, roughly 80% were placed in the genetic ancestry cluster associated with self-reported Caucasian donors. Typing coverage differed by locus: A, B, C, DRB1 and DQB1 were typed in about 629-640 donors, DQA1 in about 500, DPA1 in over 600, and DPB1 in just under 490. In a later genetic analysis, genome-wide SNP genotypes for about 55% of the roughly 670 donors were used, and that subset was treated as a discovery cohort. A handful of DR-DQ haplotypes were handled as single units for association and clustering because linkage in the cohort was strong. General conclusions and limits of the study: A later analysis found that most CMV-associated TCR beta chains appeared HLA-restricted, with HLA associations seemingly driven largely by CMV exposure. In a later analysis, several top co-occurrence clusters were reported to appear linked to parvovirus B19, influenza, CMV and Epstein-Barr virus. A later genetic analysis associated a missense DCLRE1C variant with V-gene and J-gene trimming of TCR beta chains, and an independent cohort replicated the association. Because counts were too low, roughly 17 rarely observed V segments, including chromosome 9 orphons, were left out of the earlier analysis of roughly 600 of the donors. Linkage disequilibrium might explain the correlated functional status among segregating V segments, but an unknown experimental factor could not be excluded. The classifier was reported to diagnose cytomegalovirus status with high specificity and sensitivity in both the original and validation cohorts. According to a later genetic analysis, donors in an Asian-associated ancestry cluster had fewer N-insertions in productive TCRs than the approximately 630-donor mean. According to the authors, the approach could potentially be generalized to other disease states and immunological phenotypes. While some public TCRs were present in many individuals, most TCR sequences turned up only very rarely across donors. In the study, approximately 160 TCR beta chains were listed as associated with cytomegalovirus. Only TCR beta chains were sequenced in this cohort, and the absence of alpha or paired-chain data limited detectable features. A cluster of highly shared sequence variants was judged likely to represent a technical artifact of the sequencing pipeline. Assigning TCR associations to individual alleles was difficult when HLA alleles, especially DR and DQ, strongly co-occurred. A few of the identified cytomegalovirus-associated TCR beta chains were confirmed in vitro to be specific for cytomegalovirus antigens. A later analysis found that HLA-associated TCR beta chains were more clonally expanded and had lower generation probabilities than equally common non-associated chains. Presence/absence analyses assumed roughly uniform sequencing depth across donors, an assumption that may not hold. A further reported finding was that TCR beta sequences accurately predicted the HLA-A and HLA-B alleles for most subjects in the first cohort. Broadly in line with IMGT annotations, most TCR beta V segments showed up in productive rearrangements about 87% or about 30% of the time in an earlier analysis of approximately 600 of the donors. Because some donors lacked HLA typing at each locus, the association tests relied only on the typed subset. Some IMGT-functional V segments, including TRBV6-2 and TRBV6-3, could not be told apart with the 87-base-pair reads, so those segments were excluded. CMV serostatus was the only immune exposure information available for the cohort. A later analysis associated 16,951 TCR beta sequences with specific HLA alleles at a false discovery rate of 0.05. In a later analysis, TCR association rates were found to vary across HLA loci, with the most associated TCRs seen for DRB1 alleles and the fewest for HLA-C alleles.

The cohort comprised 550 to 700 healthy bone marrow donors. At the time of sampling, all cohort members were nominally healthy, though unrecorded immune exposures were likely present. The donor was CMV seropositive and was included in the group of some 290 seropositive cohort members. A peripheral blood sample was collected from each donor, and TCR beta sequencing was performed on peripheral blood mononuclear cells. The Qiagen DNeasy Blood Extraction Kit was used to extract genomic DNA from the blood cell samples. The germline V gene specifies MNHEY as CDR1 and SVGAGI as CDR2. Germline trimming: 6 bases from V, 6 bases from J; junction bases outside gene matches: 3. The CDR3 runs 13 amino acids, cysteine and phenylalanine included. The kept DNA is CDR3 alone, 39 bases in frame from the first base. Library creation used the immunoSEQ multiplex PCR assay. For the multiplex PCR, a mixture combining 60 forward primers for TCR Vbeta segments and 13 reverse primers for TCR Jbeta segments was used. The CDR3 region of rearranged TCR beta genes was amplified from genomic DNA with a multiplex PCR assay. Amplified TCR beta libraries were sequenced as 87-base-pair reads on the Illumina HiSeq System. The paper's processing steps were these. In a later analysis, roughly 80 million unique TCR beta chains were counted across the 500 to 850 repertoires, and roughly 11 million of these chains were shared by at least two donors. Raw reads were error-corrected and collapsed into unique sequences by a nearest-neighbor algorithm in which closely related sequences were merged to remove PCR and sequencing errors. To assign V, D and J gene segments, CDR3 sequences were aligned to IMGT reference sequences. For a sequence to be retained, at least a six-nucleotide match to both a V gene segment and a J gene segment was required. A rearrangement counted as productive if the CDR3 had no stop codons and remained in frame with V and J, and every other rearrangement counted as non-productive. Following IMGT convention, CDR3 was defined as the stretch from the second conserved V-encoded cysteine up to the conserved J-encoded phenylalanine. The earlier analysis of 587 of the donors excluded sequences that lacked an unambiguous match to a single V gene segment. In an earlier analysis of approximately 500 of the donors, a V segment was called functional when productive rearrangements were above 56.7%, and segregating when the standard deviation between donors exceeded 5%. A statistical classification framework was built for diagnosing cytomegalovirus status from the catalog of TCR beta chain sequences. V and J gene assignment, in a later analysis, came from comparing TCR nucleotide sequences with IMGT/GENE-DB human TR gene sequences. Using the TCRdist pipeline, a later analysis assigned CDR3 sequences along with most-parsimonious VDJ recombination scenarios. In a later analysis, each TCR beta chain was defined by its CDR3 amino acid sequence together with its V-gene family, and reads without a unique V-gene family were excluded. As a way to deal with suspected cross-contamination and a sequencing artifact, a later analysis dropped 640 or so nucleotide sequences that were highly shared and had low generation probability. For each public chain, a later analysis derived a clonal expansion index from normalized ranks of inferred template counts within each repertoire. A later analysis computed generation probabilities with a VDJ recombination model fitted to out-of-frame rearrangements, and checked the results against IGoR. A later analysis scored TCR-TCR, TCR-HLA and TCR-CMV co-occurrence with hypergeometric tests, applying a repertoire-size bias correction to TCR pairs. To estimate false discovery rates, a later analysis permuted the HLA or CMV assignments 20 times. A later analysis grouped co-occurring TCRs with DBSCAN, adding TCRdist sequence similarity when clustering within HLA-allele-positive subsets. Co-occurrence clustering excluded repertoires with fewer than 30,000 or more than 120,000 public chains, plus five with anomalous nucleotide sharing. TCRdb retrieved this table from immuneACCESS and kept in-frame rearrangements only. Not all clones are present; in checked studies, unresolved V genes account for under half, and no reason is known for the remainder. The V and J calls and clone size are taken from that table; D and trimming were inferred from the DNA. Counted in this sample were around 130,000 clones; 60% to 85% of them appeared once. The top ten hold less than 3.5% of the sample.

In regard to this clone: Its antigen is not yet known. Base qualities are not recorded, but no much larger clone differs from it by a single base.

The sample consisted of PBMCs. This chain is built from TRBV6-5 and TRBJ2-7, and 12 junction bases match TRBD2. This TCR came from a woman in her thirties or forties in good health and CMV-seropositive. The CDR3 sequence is CASRLGLAGEQYF. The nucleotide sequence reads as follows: TGTGCCAGCAGACTGGGACTAGCGGGCGAGCAGTACTTC.